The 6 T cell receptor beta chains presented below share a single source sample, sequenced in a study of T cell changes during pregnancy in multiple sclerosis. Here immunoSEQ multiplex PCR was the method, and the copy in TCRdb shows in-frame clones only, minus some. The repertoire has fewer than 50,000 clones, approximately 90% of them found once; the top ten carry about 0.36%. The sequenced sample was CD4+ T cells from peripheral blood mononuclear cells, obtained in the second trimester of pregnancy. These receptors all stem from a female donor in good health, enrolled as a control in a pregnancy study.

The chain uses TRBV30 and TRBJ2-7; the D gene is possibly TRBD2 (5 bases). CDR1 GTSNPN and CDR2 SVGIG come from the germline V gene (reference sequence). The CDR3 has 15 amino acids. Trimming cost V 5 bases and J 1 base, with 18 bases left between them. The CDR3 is CAWSPMEPGSYEQYF. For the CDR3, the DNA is TGTGCCTGGTCCCCGATGGAGCCGGGATCCTACGAGCAGTACTTC.

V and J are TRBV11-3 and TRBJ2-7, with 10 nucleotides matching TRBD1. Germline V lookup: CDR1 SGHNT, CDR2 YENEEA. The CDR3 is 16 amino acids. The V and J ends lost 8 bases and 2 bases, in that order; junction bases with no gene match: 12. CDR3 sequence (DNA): TGTGCCAGCTCCCGTTATTGGACAGGGGGTACCTACGAGCAGTACTTC. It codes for CASSRYWTGGTYEQYF. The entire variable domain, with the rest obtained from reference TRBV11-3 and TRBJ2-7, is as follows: EAGVVQSPRYKIIEKKQPVAFWCNPISGHNTLYWYLQNLGQGPELLIRYENEEAVDDSQLPKDRFSAERLKGVDSTLKIQPAELGDSAVYLCASSRYWTGGTYEQYFGPGTRLTVT.

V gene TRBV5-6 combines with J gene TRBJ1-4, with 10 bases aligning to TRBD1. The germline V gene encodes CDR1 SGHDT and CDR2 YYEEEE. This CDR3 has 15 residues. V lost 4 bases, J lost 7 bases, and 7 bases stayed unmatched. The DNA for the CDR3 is TGTGCCAGCAGCCTCCGACAGGGGGCGGGTGAAAAACTGTTTTTT. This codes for CASSLRQGAGEKLFF.

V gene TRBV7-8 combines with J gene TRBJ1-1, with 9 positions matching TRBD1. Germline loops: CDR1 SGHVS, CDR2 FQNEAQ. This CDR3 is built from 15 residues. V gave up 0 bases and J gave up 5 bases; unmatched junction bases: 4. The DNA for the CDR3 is TGTGCCAGCAGCTTAGCGACAGGGGGACGGACTGAAGCTTTCTTT. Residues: CASSLATGGRTEAFF.

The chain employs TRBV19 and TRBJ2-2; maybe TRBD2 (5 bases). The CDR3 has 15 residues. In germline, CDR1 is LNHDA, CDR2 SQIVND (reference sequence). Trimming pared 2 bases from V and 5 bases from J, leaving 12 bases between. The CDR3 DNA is TGTGCCAGTAGTATACCACCGAGAGGGACCGGGGAGCTGTTTTTT. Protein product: CASSIPPRGTGELFF. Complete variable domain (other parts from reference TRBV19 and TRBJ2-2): DGGITQSPKYLFRKEGQNVTLSCEQNLNHDAMYWYRQDPGQGLRLIYYSQIVNDFQKGDIAEGYSVSREKKESFPLTVTSAQKNPTAFYLCASSIPPRGTGELFFGEGSRLTVL.

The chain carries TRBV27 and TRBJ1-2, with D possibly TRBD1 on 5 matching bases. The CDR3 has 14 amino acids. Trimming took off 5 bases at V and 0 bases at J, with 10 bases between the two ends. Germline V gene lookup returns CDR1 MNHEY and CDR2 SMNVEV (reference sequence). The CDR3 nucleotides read TGTGCCAGCAGTCCGAAAGGGGCTAACTATGGCTACACCTTC. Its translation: CASSPKGANYGYTF.